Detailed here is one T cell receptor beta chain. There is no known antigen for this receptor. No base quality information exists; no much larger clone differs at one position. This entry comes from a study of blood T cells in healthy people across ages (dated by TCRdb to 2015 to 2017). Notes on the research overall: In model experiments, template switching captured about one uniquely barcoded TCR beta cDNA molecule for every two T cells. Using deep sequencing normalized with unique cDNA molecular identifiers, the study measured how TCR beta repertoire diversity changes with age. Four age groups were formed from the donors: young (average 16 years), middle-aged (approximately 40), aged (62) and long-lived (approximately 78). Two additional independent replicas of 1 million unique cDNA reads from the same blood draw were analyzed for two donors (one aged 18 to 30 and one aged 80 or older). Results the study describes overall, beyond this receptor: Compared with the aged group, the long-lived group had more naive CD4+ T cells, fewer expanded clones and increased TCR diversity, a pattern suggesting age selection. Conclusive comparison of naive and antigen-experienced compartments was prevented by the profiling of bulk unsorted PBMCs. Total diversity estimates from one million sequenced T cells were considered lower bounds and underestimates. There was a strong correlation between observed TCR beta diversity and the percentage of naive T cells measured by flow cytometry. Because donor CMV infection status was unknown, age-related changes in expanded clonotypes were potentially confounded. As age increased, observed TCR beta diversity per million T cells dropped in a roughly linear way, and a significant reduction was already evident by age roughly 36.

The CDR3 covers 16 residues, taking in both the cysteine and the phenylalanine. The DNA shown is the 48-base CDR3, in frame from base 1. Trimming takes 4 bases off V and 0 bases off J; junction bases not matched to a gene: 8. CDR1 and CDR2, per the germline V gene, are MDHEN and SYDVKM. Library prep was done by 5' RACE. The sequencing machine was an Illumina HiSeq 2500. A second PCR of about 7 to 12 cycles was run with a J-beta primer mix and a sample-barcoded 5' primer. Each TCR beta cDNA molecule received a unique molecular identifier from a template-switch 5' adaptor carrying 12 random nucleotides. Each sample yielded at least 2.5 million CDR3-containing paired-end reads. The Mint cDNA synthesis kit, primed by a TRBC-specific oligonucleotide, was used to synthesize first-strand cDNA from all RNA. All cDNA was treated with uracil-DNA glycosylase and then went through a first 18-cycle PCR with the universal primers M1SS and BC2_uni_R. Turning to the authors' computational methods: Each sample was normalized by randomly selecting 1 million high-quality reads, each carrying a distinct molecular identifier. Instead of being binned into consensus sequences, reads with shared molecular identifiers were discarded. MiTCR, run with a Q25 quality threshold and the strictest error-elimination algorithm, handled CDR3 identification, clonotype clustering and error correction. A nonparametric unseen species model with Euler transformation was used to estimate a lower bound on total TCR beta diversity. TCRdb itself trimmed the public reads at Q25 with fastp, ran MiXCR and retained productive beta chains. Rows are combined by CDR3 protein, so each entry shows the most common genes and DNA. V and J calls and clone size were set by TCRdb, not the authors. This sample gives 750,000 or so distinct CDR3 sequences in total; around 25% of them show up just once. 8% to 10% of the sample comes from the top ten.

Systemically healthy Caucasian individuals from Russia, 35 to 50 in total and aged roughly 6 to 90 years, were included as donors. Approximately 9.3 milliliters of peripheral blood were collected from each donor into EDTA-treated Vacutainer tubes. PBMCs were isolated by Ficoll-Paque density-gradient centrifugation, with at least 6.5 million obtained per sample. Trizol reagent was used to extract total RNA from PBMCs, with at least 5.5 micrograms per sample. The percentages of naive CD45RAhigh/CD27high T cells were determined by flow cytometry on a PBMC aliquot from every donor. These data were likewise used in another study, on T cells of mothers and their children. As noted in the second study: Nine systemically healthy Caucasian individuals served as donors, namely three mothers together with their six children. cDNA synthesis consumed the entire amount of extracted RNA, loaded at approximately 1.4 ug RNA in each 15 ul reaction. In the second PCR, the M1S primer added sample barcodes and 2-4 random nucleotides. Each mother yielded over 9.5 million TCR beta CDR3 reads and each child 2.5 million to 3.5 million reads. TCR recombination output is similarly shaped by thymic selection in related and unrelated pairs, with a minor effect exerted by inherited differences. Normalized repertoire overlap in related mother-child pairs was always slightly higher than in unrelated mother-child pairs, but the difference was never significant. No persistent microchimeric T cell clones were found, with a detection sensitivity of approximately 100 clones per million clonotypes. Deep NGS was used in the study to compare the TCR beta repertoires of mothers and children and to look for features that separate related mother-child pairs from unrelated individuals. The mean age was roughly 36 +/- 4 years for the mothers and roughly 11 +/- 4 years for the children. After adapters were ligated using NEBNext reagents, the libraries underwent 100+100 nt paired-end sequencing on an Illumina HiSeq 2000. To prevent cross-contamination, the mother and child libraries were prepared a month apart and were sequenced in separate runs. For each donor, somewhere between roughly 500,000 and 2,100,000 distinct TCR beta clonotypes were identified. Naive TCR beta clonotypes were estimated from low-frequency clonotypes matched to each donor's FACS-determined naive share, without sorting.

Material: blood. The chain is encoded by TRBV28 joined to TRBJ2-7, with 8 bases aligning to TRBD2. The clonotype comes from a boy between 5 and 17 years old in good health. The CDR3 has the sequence CASSSTSGSSSYEQYF. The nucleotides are TGTGCCAGCAGTTCTACTAGCGGCTCAAGCTCCTACGAGCAGTACTTC.